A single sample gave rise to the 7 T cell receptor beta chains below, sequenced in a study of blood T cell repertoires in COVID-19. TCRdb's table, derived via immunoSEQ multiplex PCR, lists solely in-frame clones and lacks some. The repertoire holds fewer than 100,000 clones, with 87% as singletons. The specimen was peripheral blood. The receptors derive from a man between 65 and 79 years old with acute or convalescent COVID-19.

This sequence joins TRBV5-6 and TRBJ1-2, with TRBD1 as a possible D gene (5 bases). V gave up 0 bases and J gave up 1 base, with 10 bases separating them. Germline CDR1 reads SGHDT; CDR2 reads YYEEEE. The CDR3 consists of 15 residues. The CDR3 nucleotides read TGTGCCAGCAGCTTGGCTGGGACTGATAACTATGGCTACACCTTC. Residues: CASSLAGTDNYGYTF. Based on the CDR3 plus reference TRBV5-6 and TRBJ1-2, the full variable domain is DAGVTQSPTHLIKTRGQQVTLRCSPKSGHDTVSWYQQALGQGPQFIFQYYEEEERQRGNFPDRFSGHQFPNYSSELNVNALLLGDSALYLCASSLAGTDNYGYTFGSGTRLTVV.

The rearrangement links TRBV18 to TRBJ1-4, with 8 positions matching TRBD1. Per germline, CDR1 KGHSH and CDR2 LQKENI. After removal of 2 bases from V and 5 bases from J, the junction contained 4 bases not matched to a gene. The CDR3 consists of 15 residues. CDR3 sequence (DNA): TGTGCCAGCTCACCAACGCAGGGGGCAAATGAAAAACTGTTTTTT. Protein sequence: CASSPTQGANEKLFF.

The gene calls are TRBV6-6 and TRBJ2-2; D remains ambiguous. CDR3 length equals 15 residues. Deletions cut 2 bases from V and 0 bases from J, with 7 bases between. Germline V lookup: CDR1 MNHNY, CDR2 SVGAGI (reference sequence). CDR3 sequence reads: CASSYVTTNTGELFF. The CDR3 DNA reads TGTGCCAGCAGTTACGTTACAACGAACACCGGGGAGCTGTTTTTT.

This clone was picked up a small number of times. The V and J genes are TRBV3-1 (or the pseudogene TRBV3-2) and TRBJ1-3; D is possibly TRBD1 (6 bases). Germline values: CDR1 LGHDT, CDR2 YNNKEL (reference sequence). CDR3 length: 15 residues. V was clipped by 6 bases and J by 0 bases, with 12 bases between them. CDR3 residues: CASRDSLPSGNTIYF. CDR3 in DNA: TGTGCCAGCAGGGACAGCCTACCCTCTGGAAACACCATATATTTT.

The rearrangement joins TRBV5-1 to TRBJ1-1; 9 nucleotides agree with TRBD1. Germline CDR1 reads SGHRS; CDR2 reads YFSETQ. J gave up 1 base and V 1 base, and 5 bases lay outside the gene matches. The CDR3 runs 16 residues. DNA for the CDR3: TGCGCCAGCAGCTTGATGGGACAGGGACAGAACACTGAAGCTTTCTTT. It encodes CASSLMGQGQNTEAFF.

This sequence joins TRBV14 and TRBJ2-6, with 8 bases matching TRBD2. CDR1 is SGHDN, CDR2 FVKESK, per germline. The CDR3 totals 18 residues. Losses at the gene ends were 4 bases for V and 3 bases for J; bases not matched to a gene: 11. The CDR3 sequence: CASSLRTGGPNGANVLTF. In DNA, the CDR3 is TGTGCCAGCAGCCTGAGGACGGGGGGGCCGAATGGGGCCAACGTCCTGACTTTC.

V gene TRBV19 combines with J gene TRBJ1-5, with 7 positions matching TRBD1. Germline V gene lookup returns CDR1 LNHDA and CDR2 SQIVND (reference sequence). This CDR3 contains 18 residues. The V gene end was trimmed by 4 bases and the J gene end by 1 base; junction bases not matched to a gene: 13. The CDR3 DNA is TGTGCCAGTAGTAGGGCCCAGGGGGTGCTTAGGAGCAATCAGCCCCAGCATTTT. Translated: CASSRAQGVLRSNQPQHF.